This T cell receptor beta chain was found in a study of OX40 agonist ivuxolimab in advanced cancers. Notes on the study in general: Blood T cells, both CD4+ and CD8+, expanded clonally by week 6 at 0.1 to 3.0 mg/kg.

Sequenced by immunoSEQ multiplex PCR; TCRdb stores in-frame clones only, minus some. Of 77,000 or so clones in the sample, 90% were seen once. This CDR3 is 11 amino acids long. The germline CDR1 and CDR2 sequences are DFQATT and SNEGSKA (reference sequence). V shed 3 bases and J shed 5 bases, with 7 bases lying between them. This clone has only a few counts. Antigen specificity is unknown. This TCR was sampled from an adult with an advanced solid tumor such as melanoma, head and neck, liver or kidney cancer. The chain joins TRBV20-1 to TRBJ1-1, with D possibly being TRBD1 (6 bases). Material: CD4+ or CD8+ T cells sorted from blood, obtained in a trial of the OX40 agonist ivuxolimab. The CDR3 DNA is TGCAGTGCTAGCAGGGGTACTGAAGCTTTCTTT. Translation: CSASRGTEAFF.